This entry features one T cell receptor beta chain sequence. The record originates from a study of blood T cell repertoires in COVID-19. Using immunoSEQ multiplex PCR, the repertoire was profiled, and TCRdb retains in-frame clones only, with some absent. This sample has around 130,000 clones; 65% to 85% occur once, and the top ten carry 1.5% to 2%. The germline V and J ends were trimmed by 0 bases and 7 bases, with 17 bases remaining between them. This CDR3 has 15 residues. The germline V gene has CDR1 SGHRS and CDR2 YFSETQ. This receptor was taken from a man between 65 and 79 years old with acute or convalescent COVID-19. This chain links TRBV5-1 with TRBJ2-7; tentatively, D is TRBD2 (6 bases). The sequencing input was peripheral blood. In nucleotides, the CDR3 is TGCGCCAGCAGCTTGGCGGTTAGCGGACCTGGAGAGCAGTACTTC. Translating gives CASSLAVSGPGEQYF.